The 28 T cell receptor beta chains reported below all come from one sample, sequenced in a study of cytomegalovirus exposure and HLA in healthy donors. Both 60 Vbeta primers and 13 Jbeta primers went into the PCR. The protocol was immunoSEQ multiplex PCR, while the TCRdb copy is restricted to in-frame clones and leaves out a portion. The sample holds about 170,000 clones; over 65% are singletons and the top ten take 6% to 7.5%. The sample comprised PBMCs. The origin of the receptors is a man aged 40-55 years in good health and CMV-seropositive.

This clone was counted only a few times. This sequence joins TRBV11-2 and TRBJ2-4; TRBD2 matches 7 bases. J lost 8 bases, V lost 0 bases, and 7 bases had no gene match. CDR1 and CDR2 (germline): SGHAT, FQNNGV. This CDR3 has 15 amino acids. For the CDR3, the DNA is TGTGCCAGCAGCTTAGATAGTGGGGGAGGGGACATTCAGTACTTC. Its protein is CASSLDSGGGDIQYF.

The V and J genes are TRBV5-8 and TRBJ2-7; 7 nucleotides agree with TRBD1. The V gene's germline CDR1 is SGHTS and CDR2 YDEGEE. The J segment lost 2 bases and the V segment lost 4 bases, leaving 0 bases of the junction unmatched. The CDR3 is 12 residues long. The CDR3 DNA sequence: TGTGCCAGCAGCGGGACAGCCTACGAGCAGTACTTC. Translating gives CASSGTAYEQYF.

The chain recombines TRBV6-1 with TRBJ1-2; D is unclear. Germline V lookup: CDR1 MNHNS, CDR2 SASEGT. The CDR3 contains 13 residues. V was shortened by 8 bases and J by 0 bases, with 10 bases between the two germline ends. CDR3 bases: TGTGCCAGCCGCAGTCTCCCTAACTATGGCTACACCTTC. As protein: CASRSLPNYGYTF.

This clone was seen a few times. The V call is TRBV11-2, the J call TRBJ2-1, with D tentatively TRBD2 (7 bases). The CDR3 has 14 residues. Looked up from germline, CDR1 is SGHAT and CDR2 is FQNNGV. V gave up 7 bases and J gave up 5 bases, with 15 bases separating them. Here the CDR3 reads CASTPRGGHNEQFF. The CDR3 DNA reads TGTGCCAGCACCCCGAGGGGGGGACACAATGAGCAGTTCTTC.

CDR3 in amino acids: CAISGVGRGGRETQYF. The CDR3 nucleotides read TGTGCCATCAGTGGGGTTGGGCGGGGGGGCCGAGAGACCCAGTACTTC. This chain uses TRBV10-3 with TRBJ2-5; 9 nucleotides line up with TRBD2. After removal of 4 bases from V and 4 bases from J, the junction contained 10 bases not matched to a gene. The CDR3 length is 16 residues. Germline V lookup: CDR1 ENHRY, CDR2 SYGVKD.

The rearrangement joins TRBV10-3 to TRBJ1-1, with D perhaps matching TRBD1 (6 bases). The CDR3 spans 12 residues. Trimming stripped 6 bases from V and 4 bases from J, with 9 bases between. Germline loops: CDR1 ENHRY, CDR2 SYGVKD. The CDR3 nucleotides read TGTGCCATCAGACAGGGTGGCACTGAAGCTTTCTTT. Encoded protein: CAIRQGGTEAFF.

The rearrangement uses TRBV11-2 and TRBJ2-5; 7 bases fit TRBD2. The CDR3 length is 14 residues. Trimming removed 1 base from V and 4 bases from J; junction bases left unmatched: 3. Germline V gene sequence: CDR1 SGHAT, CDR2 FQNNGV. The CDR3 loop is CASSLGGEGETQYF. As DNA, the CDR3 is TGTGCCAGCAGCTTAGGGGGGGAGGGAGAGACCCAGTACTTC.

The chain uses TRBV7-9 and TRBJ2-3; D is perhaps TRBD2 (6 bases). CDR1 is SEHNR, CDR2 FQNEAQ, per germline (reference sequence). The CDR3 contains 14 residues. The V and J ends lost 0 bases and 4 bases respectively, with 8 bases between them. The CDR3 DNA follows: TGTGCCAGCAGCTTAGCAGGGGAGGCAGATACGCAGTATTTT. It is translated as CASSLAGEADTQYF. Together with reference TRBV7-9 and TRBJ2-3, the CDR3 gives the full variable domain: DTGVSQNPRHKITKRGQNVTFRCDPISEHNRLYWYRQTLGQGPEFLTYFQNEAQLEKSRLLSDRFSAERPKGSFSTLEIQRTEQGDSAMYLCASSLAGEADTQYFGPGTRLTVL.

This chain uses TRBV2 with TRBJ2-5, with TRBD2 matching over 7 bases. The V and J ends lost 1 base and 4 bases, in that order; junction bases with no gene match: 9. The germline V gene has CDR1 SNHLY and CDR2 FYNNEI. There are 16 residues in the CDR3. CDR3 sequence (DNA): TGTGCCAGCAGTGAAGATACGGGGGGTGAGATAGAGACCCAGTACTTC. Translation gives CASSEDTGGEIETQYF.

The chain carries TRBV6-1 and TRBJ1-5; D is possibly TRBD1 (6 bases). The CDR3 runs 12 residues. Germline CDR1 and CDR2: MNHNS and SASEGT. V lost 10 bases and J lost 4, with 11 bases in between. CDR3 nucleotides: TGTGCCACCGACAGGAATAATCAGCCCCAGCATTTT. Its translation: CATDRNNQPQHF.

V is TRBV14 and J is TRBJ1-1, with a tentative D call TRBD1 (5 bases). This CDR3 is 11 amino acids long. V lost 8 bases and J lost 3, with 7 bases in between. Germline-derived CDR1 and CDR2 are SGHDN and FVKESK. The CDR3 reads CASRGDTEAFF. CDR3 in DNA: TGTGCCAGCCGGGGGGACACTGAAGCTTTCTTT.

The chain carries TRBV10-3 and TRBJ2-3; tentatively, D is TRBD1 (5 bases). The length of the CDR3 is 16 residues. Trimming pared 3 bases from V and 4 bases from J, leaving 17 bases between. Germline CDR1 reads ENHRY; CDR2 reads SYGVKD. The CDR3 protein is CAISDPEQVPADTQYF. CDR3 nucleotide sequence: TGTGCCATCAGTGACCCGGAACAGGTTCCGGCAGATACGCAGTATTTT.

This clone showed up just once. The V call is TRBV16, the J call TRBJ1-2; D not resolved. Deletions cut 4 bases from V and 0 bases from J, with 18 bases between. This CDR3 spans 17 amino acids. Germline lookup yields CDR1 KGHSY and CDR2 FQNENV. The CDR3 loop reads CASSLSAGRFANYGYTF. The CDR3 DNA reads TGTGCCAGCAGCCTGTCGGCGGGAAGATTCGCTAACTATGGCTACACCTTC.

The V and J genes are TRBV19 and TRBJ2-7; possibly TRBD2 for D (5 bases). CDR3 length equals 14 residues. V lost 4 bases, J lost 2 bases, and 12 bases lay in between. Germline loops: CDR1 LNHDA, CDR2 SQIVND (reference sequence). CDR3 sequence: CASSRGTSPYEQYF. CDR3 DNA: TGTGCCAGTAGTAGGGGAACTAGTCCCTACGAGCAGTACTTC.

In regard to this clone: This specimen includes other DNA sequences encoding the same CDR3. The chain carries TRBV7-9 and TRBJ2-7; D ambiguous. The CDR3 contains 11 residues. Germline CDR1 reads SEHNR; CDR2 reads FQNEAQ (reference sequence). Trimming pared 5 bases from V and 3 bases from J, leaving 5 bases between. The CDR3 DNA sequence: TGTGCCAGCAGCCCCATCTACGAGCAGTACTTC. Residues: CASSPIYEQYF. Full variable domain (missing parts from reference TRBV7-9 and TRBJ2-7): DTGVSQNPRHKITKRGQNVTFRCDPISEHNRLYWYRQTLGQGPEFLTYFQNEAQLEKSRLLSDRFSAERPKGSFSTLEIQRTEQGDSAMYLCASSPIYEQYFGPGTRLTVT.

This sequence joins TRBV10-2 and TRBJ2-4; TRBD1 aligns across 8 bases. CDR3 size: 17 residues. V was clipped by 6 bases and J by 1 base; unmatched bases: 11. Germline CDR1 reads WSHSY; CDR2 reads SAAADI. CDR3 nucleotide sequence: TGCGCCAGCAGCGAACAGACAGGGGTCGGTGCCAAAAACATTCAGTACTTC. This translates into CASSEQTGVGAKNIQYF.

The V and J genes are TRBV18 and TRBJ2-6; the D gene is possibly TRBD1 (6 bases). The CDR3 has 17 residues. V was cut by 2 bases and J by 3 bases, with 14 bases left in between. Germline V gives CDR1 KGHSH, CDR2 LQKENI. The CDR3 coding sequence is TGTGCCAGCTCACCATTACAGGGAATCCTTGGGGCCAACGTCCTGACTTTC. Its protein is CASSPLQGILGANVLTF. Full variable domain (remainder filled in from reference TRBV18 and TRBJ2-6): NAGVMQNPRHLVRRRGQEARLRCSPMKGHSHVYWYRQLPEEGLKFMVYLQKENIIDESGMPKERFSAEFPKEGPSILRIQQVVRGDSAAYFCASSPLQGILGANVLTFGAGSRLTVL.

This chain joins TRBV5-1 and TRBJ2-5; TRBD1 aligns across 7 bases. Per germline, CDR1 SGHRS and CDR2 YFSETQ. The CDR3 has 15 amino acids. V shed 4 bases, J shed 2 bases, and the junction held 8 bases outside the gene matches. CDR3 in amino acids: CASSPGQLIQETQYF. CDR3 sequence (DNA): TGCGCCAGCAGCCCGGGACAGCTTATACAAGAGACCCAGTACTTC.

The CDR3 nucleotides are TGTGCCAGCTCACCACTTCTAGGTAGCGGGGCCACCTACGAGCAGTACTTC. As protein: CASSPLLGSGATYEQYF. The chain is built from TRBV18 and TRBJ2-7; 8 bases align to TRBD2. The CDR3 extends over 17 amino acids. V lost 1 base and J lost 2; bases outside the gene matches: 10. Germline V gene sequence: CDR1 KGHSH, CDR2 LQKENI.

This clone was seen once. This chain uses TRBV6-5 with TRBJ1-2; perhaps TRBD1 as D (5 bases). This CDR3 spans 14 amino acids. Looked up from germline, CDR1 is MNHEY and CDR2 is SVGAGI. V was trimmed by 2 bases and J by 8 bases, leaving 15 bases between them. As DNA, the CDR3 is TGTGCCAGCAGTTACGGCAGGGCCCGGGGGGGCTACACCTTC. As protein: CASSYGRARGGYTF.

In this sample, this clone turned up a few times. This specimen includes other DNA sequences encoding the same CDR3. V and J are TRBV7-6 and TRBJ2-7; the match to TRBD1 covers 8 bases. J lost 5 bases, V lost 2 bases, and 11 bases had no gene match. The CDR3 contains 16 residues. Germline V gene lookup returns CDR1 SGHVS and CDR2 FNYEAQ. DNA for the CDR3: TGTGCCAGCAGCTTAAGTATAGCAGGGGGCGGGGACGAGCAGTACTTC. This codes for CASSLSIAGGGDEQYF.

This chain connects TRBV4-3 to TRBJ2-2; D may be TRBD1 (6 bases). The CDR3 totals 16 residues. Trimming removed 1 base at V and 2 bases at J, with 11 bases between. CDR1 is LGHNA, CDR2 YSLEER, per germline. In nucleotides, the CDR3 is TGCGCCAGCAGCCAAGCTTCAGGGGCCAACACCGGGGAGCTGTTTTTT. Amino acids: CASSQASGANTGELFF.

The rearrangement joins TRBV7-2 to TRBJ2-7, with 11 bases aligning to TRBD2. Unmatched junction bases numbered 3, after V lost 5 bases and J lost 0 bases. From germline, CDR1 is SGHTA and CDR2 FQGNSA. The length of the CDR3 is 15 residues. CDR3 in DNA: TGTGCCAGCAGCCATAGCGGGGGGGTCTCCTACGAGCAGTACTTC. Amino acids: CASSHSGGVSYEQYF. Filled out from reference TRBV7-2 and TRBJ2-7, the complete variable domain reads GAGVSQSPSNKVTEKGKDVELRCDPISGHTALYWYRQSLGQGLEFLIYFQGNSAPDKSGLPSDRFSAERTGGSVSTLTIQRTQQEDSAVYLCASSHSGGVSYEQYFGPGTRLTVT.

The CDR3 nucleotides are TGTGCCAGCAGCTTAGCGAGGACAGGGGAAGGCTATGGCTACACCTTC. This translates into CASSLARTGEGYGYTF. The rearrangement uses TRBV7-2 and TRBJ1-2; 9 nucleotides align to TRBD1. The J segment lost 4 bases and the V segment lost 0 bases, leaving 6 bases of the junction unmatched. Germline V CDR1 and CDR2: SGHTA, FQGNSA. The CDR3 consists of 16 residues.

V and J are TRBV7-9 and TRBJ1-1; TRBD1 is a possible D gene (5 bases). CDR1 and CDR2 (germline): SEHNR, FQNEAQ (reference sequence). The ends were cut back, 5 bases at V and 5 bases at J, with 12 bases in the middle. CDR3 size: 13 residues. The CDR3 coding sequence is TGTGCCAGCAGCAGGGGCCCCCGGACTGAAGCTTTCTTT. This codes for CASSRGPRTEAFF.

The V and J genes are TRBV15 and TRBJ2-1; TRBD1 aligns across 9 bases. The CDR3 spans 17 residues. Trimming cost V 3 bases and J 2 bases; bases outside gene matches: 8. Germline V lookup: CDR1 LNHNV, CDR2 YYDKDF (reference sequence). CDR3 loop: CATSSEKQGAPYNEQFF. The CDR3 nucleotides read TGTGCCACCAGCAGCGAGAAACAGGGGGCTCCCTACAATGAGCAGTTCTTC.

Of note for this clone: A read error may account for a junction end that differs from germline. The chain joins TRBV29-1 to TRBJ2-7; 8 bases align to TRBD1. This CDR3 is built from 16 residues. Germline V CDR1 and CDR2: SQVTM, ANQGSEA. The CDR3 spells CSVGGRRDRRTYGQYF. CDR3 bases: TGCAGCGTTGGGGGCCGCCGGGACAGGCGTACCTACGGGCAGTACTTC.

This sequence joins TRBV11-2 and TRBJ2-7; TRBD1 matches at 12 bases. The CDR3 length is 15 residues. Trimming removed 6 bases from V and 5 bases from J; junction bases left unmatched: 8. The germline CDR1 and CDR2 sequences are SGHAT and FQNNGV. In DNA form, the CDR3 reads TGTGCCAGCAGAAATGGGACAGGGGGCGAGAACGAGCAGTACTTC. It yields the protein CASRNGTGGENEQYF.